Listed below are T cell receptor beta chains from one sample, sequenced in a study of read filtering for tumor transcriptome and immune sequencing. MiXCR, applied by TCRdb to the reads, yields one record per CDR3 protein. The table includes roughly 69,000 distinct CDR3 sequences, over 11% detected once. Material for sequencing was a population of CD138-negative cells sorted from bone marrow. These receptors were collected from a donor aged 40 or older with multiple myeloma. Each CDR3 is given with its conserved first and last residue. Fields, in order: J gene, D gene, clone size, V gene, CDR3 protein, CDR3 DNA. The D gene is left open where the match is weak. Not all rows give a size; the values are once, few, many and, for expanded clones, a class.

J: TRBJ2-5
D: NA
size: many
V: TRBV20-1
CDR3: CSATSNQETQYF
DNA: TGCAGTGCCACTAGCAACCAAGAGACCCAGTACTTC

J: TRBJ1-5
D: NA
size: many
V: TRBV30
CDR3: CAWSASGSGQPQHF
DNA: TGTGCCTGGAGTGCGTCAGGGTCGGGTCAGCCCCAGCATTTT

J: TRBJ2-1
D: TRBD2
size: many
V: TRBV20-1
CDR3: CSARGLAGNNEQFF
DNA: TGCAGTGCTAGAGGGCTAGCGGGGAACAATGAGCAGTTCTTC

J: TRBJ2-1
D: NA
size: many
V: TRBV19
CDR3: CASSRGDYEQFF
DNA: TGTGCCAGTAGCCGAGGGGACTATGAGCAGTTCTTC

J: TRBJ2-3
D: TRBD2
size: many
V: TRBV7-2
CDR3: CASSLRTAGGDTQYF
DNA: TGTGCCAGCAGCTTACGGACAGCGGGAGGAGATACGCAGTATTTT

J: TRBJ2-7
D: TRBD2
size: few
V: TRBV20-1
CDR3: CSPSSGDEQYF
DNA: TGCAGTCCTTCTAGCGGGGATGAGCAGTACTTC

J: TRBJ1-1
D: NA
size: many
V: TRBV18
CDR3: CASSRGSNTEAFF
DNA: TGTGCCAGCTCAAGAGGGTCGAACACTGAAGCTTTCTTT

J: TRBJ2-2
D: NA
size: many
V: TRBV25-1
CDR3: CASRDLPGELFF
DNA: TGTGCCAGCAGGGACCTACCCGGGGAGCTGTTTTTT

J: TRBJ2-2
D: NA
size: many
V: TRBV20-1
CDR3: CSASLARGTVGTGELFF
DNA: TGCAGTGCTAGCCTCGCTCGGGGGACGGTGGGCACCGGGGAGCTGTTTTTT

J: TRBJ2-3
D: TRBD2
size: once
V: TRBV11-2
CDR3: CASSPSWETSGRPDTQYF
DNA: TGTGCCAGCAGCCCCTCGTGGGAGACTAGCGGGAGACCAGATACGCAGTATTTT

J: TRBJ2-5
D: NA
size: few
V: TRBV6-5
CDR3: CASSYFGGKQETQYF
DNA: TGTGCCAGCAGTTACTTCGGCGGGAAACAAGAGACCCAGTACTTC

J: TRBJ2-5
D: TRBD2
size: NA
V: TRBV4-3
CDR3: CASSQDNGRAGETQYF
DNA: TGCGCCAGCAGCCAAGATAACGGGAGGGCCGGTGAGACCCAGTACTTC

J: TRBJ2-1
D: TRBD1
size: many
V: TRBV5-1
CDR3: CASSSKGDRVNNEQFF
DNA: TGCGCCAGCAGCTCTAAGGGGGACAGGGTGAACAATGAGCAGTTCTTC

J: TRBJ1-1
D: NA
size: many
V: TRBV18
CDR3: CASSRRRGADTEAFF
DNA: TGTGCCAGCTCCCGTCGCAGGGGAGCGGACACTGAAGCTTTCTTT

J: TRBJ2-7
D: NA
size: few
V: TRBV7-9
CDR3: CASSFPVLSYEQYF
DNA: TGTGCCAGCAGCTTCCCGGTACTGAGCTACGAGCAGTACTTC

J: TRBJ2-7
D: NA
size: many
V: TRBV20-1
CDR3: CSAKTYGRDKRMDHEQYF
DNA: TGCAGTGCCAAGACATATGGGCGGGACAAAAGAATGGACCACGAGCAGTACTTC

J: TRBJ2-5
D: TRBD2
size: NA
V: TRBV28
CDR3: CASSRRTSGIETQYF
DNA: TGTGCCAGCAGCCGCCGGACTAGCGGGATTGAGACCCAGTACTTC

J: TRBJ1-6
D: NA
size: many
V: TRBV11-3
CDR3: CASSLAAGARNSPLHF
DNA: TGTGCCAGCAGCTTAGCCGCCGGGGCGCGAAATTCACCCCTCCACTTT

J: TRBJ2-1
D: TRBD1
size: many
V: TRBV28
CDR3: CASSGDRYNEQFF
DNA: TGTGCCAGCAGTGGGGACAGGTACAATGAGCAGTTCTTC

J: TRBJ2-2
D: TRBD2
size: many
V: TRBV29-1
CDR3: CSVGLAGVVDTGELFF
DNA: TGCAGCGTCGGCCTAGCGGGAGTAGTCGACACCGGGGAGCTGTTTTTT

J: TRBJ2-3
D: TRBD2
size: NA
V: TRBV5-5
CDR3: CASSFASGREMADTQYF
DNA: TGTGCCAGCAGCTTTGCTAGCGGGAGAGAAATGGCAGATACGCAGTATTTT

J: TRBJ2-1
D: TRBD2
size: many
V: TRBV6-4
CDR3: CASSVAGDYNEQFF
DNA: TGTGCCAGCAGTGTAGCGGGAGACTACAATGAGCAGTTCTTC